The clone carrying this T cell receptor (beta chain) appeared a few times. The antigen is unknown. The data were obtained in a study of beta chain features in type 1 diabetes. General study findings and limits: Naive, central memory and Treg TCRB repertoires seemed to resemble each other more closely in patients than they did in healthy donors. Cells expressing TCR highly could be over-represented by cDNA sequencing. Type 1 diabetes patients showed a moderate but significant shortening of TCRB CDR3s in all four CD4+ subsets.

Trimming took off 6 bases at V and 5 bases at J, with 13 bases between the two ends. This CDR3 spans 13 amino acids. Germline V lookup: CDR1 KGHSH, CDR2 LQKENI. cDNA synthesis used the whole RNA isolate, giving expressed TCRB sequences. The assay was immunoSEQ multiplex PCR, and TCRdb's table has in-frame clones only and misses some. The profile shows 400,000 to 550,000 clones, roughly 10% of them singletons. V and J are TRBV18 and TRBJ2-5, with D perhaps matching TRBD1 or TRBD2 (5 bases each). Sequenced material: naive CD4+ T cells from blood. This receptor was identified in a woman between 18 and 29 years old in good health. Written as DNA, the CDR3 is TGTGCCAGCTCGACGGGACCGTACGAGACCCAGTACTTC. Protein sequence: CASSTGPYETQYF.